The 28 T cell receptor beta chains presented below share a single source sample, sequenced in a study of cytomegalovirus exposure and HLA in healthy donors. The repertoire was sequenced with immunoSEQ multiplex PCR; TCRdb's copy has only in-frame clones and lacks some. The table shows 110,000 or so clones, with about 91% occurring only once. The sequencing sample was made of PBMCs. The receptors stem from a man aged 18 to 30 in good health and CMV-seronegative.

This chain links TRBV20-1 with TRBJ2-1; D not certain. V gave up 8 bases and J gave up 6 bases, with 8 bases separating them. Germline lookup yields CDR1 DFQATT and CDR2 SNEGSKA (reference sequence). The CDR3 length is 10 residues. In DNA, the CDR3 is TGCAGTTTATTTTTCAATGAGCAGTTCTTC. Translation gives CSLFFNEQFF.

The CDR3 DNA follows: TGTGCCAGCAGTGAAGCGCTACAGGGCACAGATACGCAGTATTTT. Protein product: CASSEALQGTDTQYF. The chain links TRBV6-1 to TRBJ2-3; maybe TRBD1 (5 bases). Germline assignment: CDR1 MNHNS and CDR2 SASEGT. This CDR3 is 15 amino acids long. V lost 0 bases, J lost 1 base, and 8 bases lay in between.

This clone has only one observation. The chain employs TRBV27 and TRBJ2-7; 10 positions agree with TRBD2. V lost 5 bases and J lost 4; bases outside the gene matches: 8. Germline V gene data show CDR1 as MNHEY and CDR2 as SMNVEV (reference sequence). This CDR3 spans 15 amino acids. The CDR3 reads CASSTKAGGRYEQYF. In DNA, the CDR3 is TGTGCCAGCAGTACCAAAGCGGGGGGGCGGTACGAGCAGTACTTC.

V is TRBV5-4 and J is TRBJ1-6; possibly TRBD1 for D (6 bases). The V end lost 4 bases, the J end lost 9 bases, and 17 bases lay between the germline ends. The V gene's germline CDR1 is SGHNT and CDR2 YYREEE (reference sequence). This CDR3 has 15 amino acids. The CDR3 loop reads CASSPGAGEISPLHF. CDR3 nucleotides: TGTGCCAGCAGCCCGGGTGCAGGGGAGATTTCACCCCTCCACTTT.

V and J are TRBV6-6 and TRBJ2-7, with TRBD2 matching 11 bases. V dropped 0 bases and J dropped 5; count of bases not matched to a gene: 3. There are 15 residues in the CDR3. The germline V gene has CDR1 MNHNY and CDR2 SVGAGI (reference sequence). The CDR3 sequence: CASSYSGSGRDEQYF. The CDR3 nucleotides read TGTGCCAGCAGTTACTCGGGTAGCGGGAGGGACGAGCAGTACTTC.

This chain joins TRBV27 and TRBJ1-1, with 8 positions matching TRBD1. The germline V gene encodes CDR1 MNHEY and CDR2 SMNVEV (reference sequence). The ends lost 6 bases at V and 0 bases at J; junction bases unmatched: 3. CDR3 length: 14 residues. The DNA for the CDR3 is TGTGCCAGCAGGTCGGACAGGGTGAACACTGAAGCTTTCTTT. This encodes CASRSDRVNTEAFF.

This chain links TRBV30 with TRBJ2-3; TRBD2 is a possible D gene (6 bases). The length of the CDR3 is 14 residues. Trimming cost V 2 bases and J 3 bases, with 12 bases left between them. CDR1 is GTSNPN, CDR2 SVGIG, per germline (reference sequence). This CDR3 reads CAWSKRGVTDTQYF. The CDR3 DNA reads as TGTGCCTGGAGTAAGCGCGGGGTGACAGATACGCAGTATTTT.

This chain uses TRBV6-5 with TRBJ2-7; a possible D gene is TRBD1 (5 bases). Trimming removed 3 bases from V and 2 bases from J, with 14 bases in between. The V gene's germline CDR1 is MNHEY and CDR2 SVGAGI. This CDR3 has 15 amino acids. CDR3 sequence (DNA): TGTGCCAGCAGTTATTCGAGCAGGGCTACCTACGAGCAGTACTTC. It is translated as CASSYSSRATYEQYF.

The chain uses TRBV7-8 and TRBJ1-2; a possible D gene is TRBD1 (6 bases). Germline CDR1 reads SGHVS; CDR2 reads FQNEAQ. Trimming took 6 bases from V and 2 from J, leaving 22 bases between them. The CDR3 runs to 17 residues. CDR3 protein: CASRLRFRTEGNYGYTF. The CDR3 coding sequence is TGTGCCAGCAGGCTTAGGTTCCGGACAGAAGGAAACTATGGCTACACCTTC.

The chain couples TRBV7-8 to TRBJ1-3; possible D gene TRBD1, 5 bases. Germline V CDR1 and CDR2: SGHVS, FQNEAQ. The CDR3 has 14 amino acids. Trimming left V 2 bases short and J 1 base short, with 6 bases between. CDR3 DNA: TGTGCCAGCAGCTTATCAGGGTCTGGAAACACCATATATTTT. Translated: CASSLSGSGNTIYF.

The chain couples TRBV29-1 to TRBJ1-2, with D possibly matching TRBD1 (6 bases). The CDR3 runs 14 residues. Trimming shortened V by 2 bases and J by 8 bases, and 18 bases separated the two germline ends. The germline V gene has CDR1 SQVTM and CDR2 ANQGSEA. Here the CDR3 reads CSVEKVGRGRGYTF. CDR3 coding DNA: TGCAGCGTTGAAAAAGTGGGCAGGGGCCGAGGCTACACCTTC.

This chain joins TRBV18 and TRBJ2-2; 7 nucleotides agree with TRBD1. The V segment lost 3 bases and the J segment 4 bases; nucleotides outside the gene matches: 2. Germline V lookup: CDR1 KGHSH, CDR2 LQKENI. The CDR3 covers 14 residues. CDR3 coding DNA: TGTGCCAGCTCACCCAGGGGGAGCACCGGGGAGCTGTTTTTT. This codes for CASSPRGSTGELFF. Variable domain in full (rest from reference TRBV18 and TRBJ2-2): NAGVMQNPRHLVRRRGQEARLRCSPMKGHSHVYWYRQLPEEGLKFMVYLQKENIIDESGMPKERFSAEFPKEGPSILRIQQVVRGDSAAYFCASSPRGSTGELFFGEGSRLTVL.

This clone was observed a single time. The chain has TRBV27 and TRBJ1-1; weak D call: TRBD1 (6 bases). The length of the CDR3 is 13 residues. Germline V gives CDR1 MNHEY, CDR2 SMNVEV (reference sequence). The ends were cut back, 6 bases at V and 1 base at J, with 9 bases in the middle. Here the CDR3 reads CASSQQGNTEAFF. The CDR3 nucleotides are TGTGCCAGCAGCCAACAGGGGAACACTGAAGCTTTCTTT.

The chain couples TRBV4-1 to TRBJ1-1; D is undetermined. Germline V lookup: CDR1 MGHRA, CDR2 YSYEKL. The CDR3 sequence is 16 residues long. Trimming stripped 0 bases from V and 0 bases from J, with 11 bases between. The CDR3, as DNA: TGCGCCAGCAGCCAAGAAAGGGTGGGAGTGAACACTGAAGCTTTCTTT. Translating it yields CASSQERVGVNTEAFF.

The chain combines TRBV6-1 with TRBJ2-3; no clear D. This CDR3 is built from 15 residues. The germline V gene encodes CDR1 MNHNS and CDR2 SASEGT. V gave up 1 base and J gave up 0 bases, with 8 bases separating them. CDR3 in DNA: TGTGCCAGCAGTGAAGGTGGCGGAAGCACAGATACGCAGTATTTT. Residues: CASSEGGGSTDTQYF.

J is TRBJ2-7 and V is TRBV19, with D maybe TRBD2 (5 bases). The CDR3 runs to 14 residues. The germline V gene has CDR1 LNHDA and CDR2 SQIVND (reference sequence). Between the trimmed V and J ends, which lost 4 bases and 6 bases, there was a span of 16 bases. CDR3 in DNA: TGTGCCAGTAGTACCGGCTTTCGGGGTCGCGAGCAGTACTTC. Its protein is CASSTGFRGREQYF.

This clone has only one observation. The CDR3 loop reads CASSLSGTGFEKLFF. CDR3 DNA sequence: TGTGCCAGCAGTTTATCAGGGACAGGGTTTGAAAAACTGTTTTTT. The rearrangement links TRBV27 to TRBJ1-4; 9 bases are shared with TRBD1. Per germline, CDR1 MNHEY and CDR2 SMNVEV (reference sequence). This CDR3 has 15 residues. V lost 0 bases to trimming and J lost 7 bases; unmatched junction nucleotides: 3.

This clone was detected once. The chain couples TRBV18 to TRBJ1-2, with 8 positions matching TRBD1. CDR1 and CDR2 from the germline V gene are KGHSH and LQKENI. The CDR3 has 16 amino acids. After removal of 1 base from V and 4 bases from J, the junction contained 8 bases not matched to a gene. CDR3 DNA: TGTGCCAGCTCACCACGGGAACAGGGGGGCGGCTATGGCTACACCTTC. This sequence encodes CASSPREQGGGYGYTF.

The chain uses TRBV6-6 and TRBJ1-4, with a possible D match to TRBD1 (5 bases). Germline CDR1 reads MNHNY; CDR2 reads SVGAGI (reference sequence). The CDR3 spans 14 residues. V was shortened by 8 bases and J by 7 bases, with 17 bases between the two germline ends. CDR3 residues: CASGHGAGIEKLFF. The CDR3, as DNA: TGTGCCAGCGGCCATGGGGCAGGGATTGAAAAACTGTTTTTT.

This chain connects TRBV6-4 to TRBJ1-1, with 10 bases identical to TRBD1. Germline values: CDR1 MRHNA, CDR2 SNTAGT. V lost 7 bases, J lost 5 bases, and 4 bases stayed unmatched. The CDR3 is 13 residues long. CDR3 nucleotide sequence: TGTGCCAGCAAGGGACAGGGGTTTACTGAAGCTTTCTTT. Its protein is CASKGQGFTEAFF.

This clone has only one observation. The chain employs TRBV5-1 and TRBJ2-5; 12 nucleotides agree with TRBD2. CDR3 length: 15 amino acids. Germline-derived CDR1 and CDR2 are SGHRS and YFSETQ. V was pared by 0 bases and J by 9 bases, with 6 bases of the junction left unmatched. Here the CDR3 reads CASSLEASSGGAQYF. The CDR3 DNA sequence: TGCGCCAGCAGCTTGGAAGCGTCTAGCGGGGGGGCCCAGTACTTC.

The chain combines TRBV2 with TRBJ2-1; TRBD2 agrees at 13 bases. Germline loops: CDR1 SNHLY, CDR2 FYNNEI. The ends lost 7 bases at V and 16 bases at J; junction bases unmatched: 10. This CDR3 is 13 amino acids long. The chain's CDR3 is CASTQGTSGISFF. The DNA of the CDR3 is TGTGCCAGCACCCAGGGGACTAGCGGGATCAGTTTCTTC. The full variable domain, rest sourced from reference TRBV2 and TRBJ2-1, is EPEVTQTPSHQVTQMGQEVILRCVPISNHLYFYWYRQILGQKVEFLVSFYNNEISEKSEIFDDQFSVERPDGSNFTLKIRSTKLEDSAMYFCASTQGTSGISFFGPGTRLTVL.

CDR3 sequence: CASGTGTYGNTIYF. In nucleotides, the CDR3 is TGTGCCAGCGGAACCGGGACATATGGAAACACCATATATTTT. The chain combines TRBV27 with TRBJ1-3; the D gene is possibly TRBD1 (6 bases). V was clipped by 8 bases and J by 3 bases, with 14 bases between them. Germline lookup yields CDR1 MNHEY and CDR2 SMNVEV (reference sequence). The CDR3 totals 14 residues.

The chain couples TRBV7-9 to TRBJ1-1; D is unclear. V lost 2 bases and J 0 bases, leaving 4 bases between the germline ends. The germline CDR1 and CDR2 sequences are SEHNR and FQNEAQ (reference sequence). The CDR3 length is 13 residues. The CDR3 sequence: CASSLSVNTEAFF. The CDR3 nucleotides read TGTGCCAGCAGCTTATCCGTGAACACTGAAGCTTTCTTT.

The V call is TRBV6-5, the J call TRBJ1-1; TRBD1 aligns across 7 bases. V shed 6 bases and J 9 bases; nucleotides not matched to a gene: 4. This CDR3 region has 11 residues. The V gene's germline CDR1 is MNHEY and CDR2 SVGAGI. CDR3 coding DNA: TGTGCCAGCAGGGAGACAGGGAAAGCTTTCTTT. It codes for CASRETGKAFF.

The chain combines TRBV28 with TRBJ2-7, with TRBD1 as a possible D gene (5 bases). This CDR3 region has 14 residues. CDR1 is MDHEN, CDR2 SYDVKM, per germline. V lost 3 bases to trimming and J lost 3 bases, with 12 bases between them. The CDR3 nucleotides read TGTGCCAGCAGTTTGGGGCCAAACATCTACGAGCAGTACTTC. Residues: CASSLGPNIYEQYF.

The genes are TRBV6-1 and TRBJ1-5; 7 positions agree with TRBD1. Trimming at V came to 6 bases and at J to 2 bases, leaving 4 bases not matched to a gene. CDR1 and CDR2 (germline): MNHNS, SASEGT. There are 14 residues in the CDR3. Here the CDR3 DNA reads TGTGCCAGCAGACCTACAGGGGGCAATCAGCCCCAGCATTTT. It is translated as CASRPTGGNQPQHF.

The chain combines TRBV27 with TRBJ2-7; D call uncertain. V was shortened by 7 bases and J by 1 base, with 11 bases between the two germline ends. CDR1 is MNHEY and CDR2 is SMNVEV in the germline V gene (reference sequence). The CDR3 has 13 amino acids. The CDR3 loop is CASTDTFSYEQYF. The CDR3 nucleotides are TGTGCCAGCACCGACACCTTTTCCTACGAGCAGTACTTC.